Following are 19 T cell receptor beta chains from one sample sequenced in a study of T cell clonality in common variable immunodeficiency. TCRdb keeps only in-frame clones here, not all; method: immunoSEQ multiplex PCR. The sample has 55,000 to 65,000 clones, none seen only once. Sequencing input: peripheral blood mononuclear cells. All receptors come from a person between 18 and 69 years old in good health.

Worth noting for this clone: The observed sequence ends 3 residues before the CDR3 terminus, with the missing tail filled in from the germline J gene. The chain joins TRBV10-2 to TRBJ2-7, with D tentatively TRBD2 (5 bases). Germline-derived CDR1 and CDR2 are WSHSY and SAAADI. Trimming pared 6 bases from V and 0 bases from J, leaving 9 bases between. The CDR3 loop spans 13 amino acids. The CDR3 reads CASSFGVSYEQYF. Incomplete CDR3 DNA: TGCGCCAGCAGCTTCGGGGTCTCCTACGAG.

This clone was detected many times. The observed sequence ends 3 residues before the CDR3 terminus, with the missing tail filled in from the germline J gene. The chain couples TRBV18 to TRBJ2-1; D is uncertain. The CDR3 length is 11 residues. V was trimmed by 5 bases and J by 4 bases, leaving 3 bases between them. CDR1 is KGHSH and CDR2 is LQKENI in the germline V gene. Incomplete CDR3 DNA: TGTGCCAGCTCATCATACAATGAG. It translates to CASSSYNE. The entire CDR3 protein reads CASSSYNEQFF.

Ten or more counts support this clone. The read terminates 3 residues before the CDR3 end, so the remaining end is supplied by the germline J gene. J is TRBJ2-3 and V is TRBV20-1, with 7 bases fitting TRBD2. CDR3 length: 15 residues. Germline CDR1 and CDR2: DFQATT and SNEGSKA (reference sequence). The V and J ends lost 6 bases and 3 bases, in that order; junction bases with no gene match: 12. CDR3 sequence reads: CSAAKGLAVTDTQYF. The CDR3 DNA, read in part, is TGCAGTGCCGCCAAGGGGCTAGCGGTGACAGATACG.

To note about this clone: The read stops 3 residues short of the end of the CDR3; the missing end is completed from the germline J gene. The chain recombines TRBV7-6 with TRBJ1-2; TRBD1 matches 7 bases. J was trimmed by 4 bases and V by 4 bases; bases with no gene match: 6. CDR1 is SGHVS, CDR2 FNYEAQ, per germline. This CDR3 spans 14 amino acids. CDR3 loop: CASSSPGQRYGYTF. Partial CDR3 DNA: TGTGCCAGCAGCTCCCCGGGACAGCGCTATGGC.

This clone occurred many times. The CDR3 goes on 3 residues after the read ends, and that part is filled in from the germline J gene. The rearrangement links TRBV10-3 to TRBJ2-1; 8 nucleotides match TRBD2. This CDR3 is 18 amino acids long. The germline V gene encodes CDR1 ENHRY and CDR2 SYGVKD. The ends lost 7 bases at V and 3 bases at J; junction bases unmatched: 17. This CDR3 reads CAITASGGRAGGYNEQFF. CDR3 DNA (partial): TGTGCCATCACCGCATCCGGTGGACGGGCGGGAGGCTACAATGAG.

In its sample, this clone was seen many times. CDR3 DNA, as far as it was read: TGTGCCAGCAGTGGGGGCGGGGTGGGGGCCTACGAG. This gives the protein CASSGGGVGAYE. Given in full, the CDR3 is CASSGGGVGAYEQYF. The chain recombines TRBV2 with TRBJ2-7; D is perhaps TRBD2 (6 bases). Sequencing ends 3 residues short of the CDR3 end; the germline J gene provides the rest. Germline V gene sequence: CDR1 SNHLY, CDR2 FYNNEI. The CDR3 spans 15 residues. Trimming took off 4 bases at V and 2 bases at J, with 15 bases between the two ends.

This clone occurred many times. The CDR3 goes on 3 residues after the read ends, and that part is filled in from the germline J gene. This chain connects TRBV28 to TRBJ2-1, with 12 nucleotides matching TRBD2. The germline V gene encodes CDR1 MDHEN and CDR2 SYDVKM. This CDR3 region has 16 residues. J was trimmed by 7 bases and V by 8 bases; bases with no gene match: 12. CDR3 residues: CASGTRTSGKSNEQFF. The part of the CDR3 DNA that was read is TGTGCCAGCGGAACTCGGACTAGCGGGAAATCGAATGAG.

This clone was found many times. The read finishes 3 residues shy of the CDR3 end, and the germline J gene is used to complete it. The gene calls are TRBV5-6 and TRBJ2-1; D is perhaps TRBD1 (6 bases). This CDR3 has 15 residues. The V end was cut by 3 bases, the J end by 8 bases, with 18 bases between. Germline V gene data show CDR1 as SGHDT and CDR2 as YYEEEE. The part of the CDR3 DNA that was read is TGTGCCAGCAGCTCCCCGACAGGTGCCCTTCATGAG. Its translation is CASSSPTGALHE. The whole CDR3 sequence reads CASSSPTGALHEQFF.

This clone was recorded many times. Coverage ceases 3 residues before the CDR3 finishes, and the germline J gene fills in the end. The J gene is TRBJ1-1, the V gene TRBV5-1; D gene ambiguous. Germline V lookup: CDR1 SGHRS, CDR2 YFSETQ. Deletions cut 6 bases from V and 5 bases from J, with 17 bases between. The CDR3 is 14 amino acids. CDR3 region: CASTSDTSGTEAFF. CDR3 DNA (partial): TGCGCCAGCACATCAGACACCTCTGGAACTGAA. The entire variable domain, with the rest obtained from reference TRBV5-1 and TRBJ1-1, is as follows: KAGVTQTPRYLIKTRGQQVTLSCSPISGHRSVSWYQQTPGQGLQFLFEYFSETQRNKGNFPGRFSGRQFSNSRSEMNVSTLELGDSALYLCASTSDTSGTEAFFGQGTRLTVV.

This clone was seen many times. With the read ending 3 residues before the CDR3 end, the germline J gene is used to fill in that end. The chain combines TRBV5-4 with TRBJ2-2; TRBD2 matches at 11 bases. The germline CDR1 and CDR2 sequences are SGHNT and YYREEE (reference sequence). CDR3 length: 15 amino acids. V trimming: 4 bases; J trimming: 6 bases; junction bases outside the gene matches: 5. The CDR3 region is CASSPEGLAAGELFF. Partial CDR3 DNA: TGTGCCAGCAGCCCGGAGGGACTAGCGGCCGGGGAG.

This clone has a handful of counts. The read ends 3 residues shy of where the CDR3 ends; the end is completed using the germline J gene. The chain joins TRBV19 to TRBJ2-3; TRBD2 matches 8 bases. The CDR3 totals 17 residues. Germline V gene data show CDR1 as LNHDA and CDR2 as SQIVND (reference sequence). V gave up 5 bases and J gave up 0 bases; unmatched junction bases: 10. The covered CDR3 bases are TGTGCCAGTAGTCGAATTGAGGCTAGCGGGAGCACAGATACG. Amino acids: CASSRIEASGSTDT. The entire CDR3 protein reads CASSRIEASGSTDTQYF.

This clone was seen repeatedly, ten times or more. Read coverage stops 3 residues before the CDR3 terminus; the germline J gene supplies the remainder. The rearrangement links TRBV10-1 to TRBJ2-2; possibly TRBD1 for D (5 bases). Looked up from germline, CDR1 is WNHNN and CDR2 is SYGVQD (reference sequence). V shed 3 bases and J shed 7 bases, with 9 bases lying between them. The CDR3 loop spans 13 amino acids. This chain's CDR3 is CASSEGVNGELFF. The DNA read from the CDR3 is TGCGCCAGCAGTGAAGGGGTTAACGGGGAG.

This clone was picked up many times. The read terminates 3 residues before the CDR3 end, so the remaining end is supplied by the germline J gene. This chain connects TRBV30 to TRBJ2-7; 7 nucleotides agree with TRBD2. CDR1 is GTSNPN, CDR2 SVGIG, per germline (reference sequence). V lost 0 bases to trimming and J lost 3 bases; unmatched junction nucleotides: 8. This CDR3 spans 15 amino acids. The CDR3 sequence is CAWSVPGLEFYEQYF. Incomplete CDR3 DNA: TGTGCCTGGAGTGTACCAGGACTAGAATTCTACGAG.

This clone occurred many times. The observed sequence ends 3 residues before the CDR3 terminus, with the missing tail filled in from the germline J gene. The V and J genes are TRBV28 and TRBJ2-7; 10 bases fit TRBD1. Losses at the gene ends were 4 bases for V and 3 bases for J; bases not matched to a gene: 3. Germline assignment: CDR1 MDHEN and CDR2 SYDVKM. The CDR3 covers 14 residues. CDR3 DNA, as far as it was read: TGTGCCAGCAGTTCCGGGACAGGGGTCTACGAG. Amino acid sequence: CASSSGTGVYE. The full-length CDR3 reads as CASSSGTGVYEQYF.

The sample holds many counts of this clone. The covered CDR3 bases are TGCGCCAGCAGCTCTGGACAGGGCCACGATGAAAAA. Translating it yields CASSSGQGHDEK. The entire CDR3 sequence reads CASSSGQGHDEKLFF. V and J are TRBV5-1 and TRBJ1-4; 8 positions match TRBD1. Read data end 3 residues before the CDR3 end; the end is taken from the germline J gene. Trimming cost V 3 bases and J 6 bases; bases outside gene matches: 7. This CDR3 is built from 15 residues. CDR1 is SGHRS, CDR2 YFSETQ, per germline.

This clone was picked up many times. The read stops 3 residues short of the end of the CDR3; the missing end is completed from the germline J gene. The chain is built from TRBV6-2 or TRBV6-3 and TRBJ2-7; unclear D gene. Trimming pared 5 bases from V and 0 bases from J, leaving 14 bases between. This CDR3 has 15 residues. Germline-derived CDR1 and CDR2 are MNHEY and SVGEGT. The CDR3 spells CASSNTYAASYEQYF. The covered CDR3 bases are TGTGCCAGCAGTAACACATATGCGGCCTCCTACGAG.

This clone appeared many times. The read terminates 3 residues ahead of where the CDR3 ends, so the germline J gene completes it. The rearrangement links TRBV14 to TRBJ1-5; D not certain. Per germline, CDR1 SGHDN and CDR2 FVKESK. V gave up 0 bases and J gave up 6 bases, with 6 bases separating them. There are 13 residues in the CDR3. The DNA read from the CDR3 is TGTGCCAGCAGCCAAGATAGTTCTCAGCCC. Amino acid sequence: CASSQDSSQP. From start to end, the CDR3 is CASSQDSSQPQHF.

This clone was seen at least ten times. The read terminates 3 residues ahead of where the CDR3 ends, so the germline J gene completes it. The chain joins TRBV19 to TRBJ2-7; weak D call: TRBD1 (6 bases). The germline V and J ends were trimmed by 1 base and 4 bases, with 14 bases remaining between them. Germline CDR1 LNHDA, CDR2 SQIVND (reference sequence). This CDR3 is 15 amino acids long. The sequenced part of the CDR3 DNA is TGTGCCAGTAGTATAGGGACAGCGGCAGTATACGAG. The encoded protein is CASSIGTAAVYE. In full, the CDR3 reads CASSIGTAAVYEQYF.

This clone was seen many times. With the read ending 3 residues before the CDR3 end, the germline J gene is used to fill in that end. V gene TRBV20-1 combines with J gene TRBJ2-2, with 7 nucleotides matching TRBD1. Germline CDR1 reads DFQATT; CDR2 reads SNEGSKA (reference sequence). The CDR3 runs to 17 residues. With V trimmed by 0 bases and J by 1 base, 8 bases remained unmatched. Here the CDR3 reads CSARDQGQGENTGELFF. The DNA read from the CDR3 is TGCAGTGCTAGAGATCAGGGGCAGGGGGAGAACACCGGGGAG.